Listed below are T cell receptor beta chains from one sample, sequenced in a study of neurological immune-mediated disorders. TCRdb re-analysed the 5' RACE reads in MiXCR, keeping a single row per CDR3 protein. The sample records approximately 90,000 distinct CDR3 sequences, roughly 3.5% being singletons. Sequencing input: PBMCs. Source of these receptors: a woman younger than 30 with multiple sclerosis. Both conserved end residues are part of each CDR3. Fields, in order: CDR3 DNA, CDR3 protein, V gene, J gene, clone size, D gene. A D gene is named only where the DNA matches it firmly. The size of a clone is reported for some rows only, either as once, few or many, or as a class for expanded clones.

CDR3nt: TGTGCCAGCAGCTTTAAGGGGAGCAATGAGCAGTTCTTC; CDR3aa: CASSFKGSNEQFF; v_gene: TRBV7-2; j_gene: TRBJ2-1; abundance: many; d_gene: -
CDR3nt: TGCAGTGCTAGAGGGCCGGGAAACACTGAAGCTTTCTTT; CDR3aa: CSARGPGNTEAFF; v_gene: TRBV20-1; j_gene: TRBJ1-1; abundance: many; d_gene: -
CDR3nt: TGTGCCAGCAGCGTAACTAGCGCCTACGAGCAGTACTTC; CDR3aa: CASSVTSAYEQYF; v_gene: TRBV25-1; j_gene: TRBJ2-7; abundance: -; d_gene: TRBD2
CDR3nt: TGCGCCAGCAGCTTCAACACAGGCCCGTACCAAGAGACCCAGTACTTC; CDR3aa: CASSFNTGPYQETQYF; v_gene: TRBV5-1; j_gene: TRBJ2-5; abundance: many; d_gene: -
CDR3nt: TGTGCCAGCAGTTACGCCGGGGACTCCTCCTACGAGCAGTACTTC; CDR3aa: CASSYAGDSSYEQYF; v_gene: TRBV6-6; j_gene: TRBJ2-7; abundance: few; d_gene: -
CDR3nt: TGTGCCCAGGCGGAGGGGAGCTCTGGAAACACCATATATTTT; CDR3aa: CAQAEGSSGNTIYF; v_gene: TRBV18; j_gene: TRBJ1-3; abundance: -; d_gene: -
CDR3nt: TGTGCCAGCAGACACGGGGAGCGGGAGTCAGAGACCCAGTACTTC; CDR3aa: CASRHGERESETQYF; v_gene: TRBV28; j_gene: TRBJ2-5; abundance: many; d_gene: TRBD2
CDR3nt: TGTGCCACAGCCTTAGCGGGGGGCACAGATACGCAGTATTTT; CDR3aa: CATALAGGTDTQYF; v_gene: TRBV12-3/TRBV12-4; j_gene: TRBJ2-3; abundance: many; d_gene: TRBD2
CDR3nt: TGTGCCAGCAGCTTAGTCGGGACTAGCGGGAGTGAGCAGTACTTC; CDR3aa: CASSLVGTSGSEQYF; v_gene: TRBV7-2; j_gene: TRBJ2-7; abundance: many; d_gene: TRBD2
CDR3nt: TGTGCCAGCAGCCAAGTGGAAAATGAGCAGTTCTTC; CDR3aa: CASSQVENEQFF; v_gene: TRBV3-1; j_gene: TRBJ2-1; abundance: -; d_gene: -
CDR3nt: TGCAGCTACAGGACTAGCGGGATCTACAATGAGCAGTTCTTC; CDR3aa: CSYRTSGIYNEQFF; v_gene: TRBV29-1; j_gene: TRBJ2-1; abundance: many; d_gene: TRBD2
CDR3nt: TGTGCCAGCAGCTTAGTCACGCAGGGGGGTCAGCCCCAGCATTTT; CDR3aa: CASSLVTQGGQPQHF; v_gene: TRBV7-2; j_gene: TRBJ1-5; abundance: -; d_gene: TRBD1
CDR3nt: TGCAGCGTTGAAGATCGGAATAGCGGGGCCTACGAGCAGTACTTC; CDR3aa: CSVEDRNSGAYEQYF; v_gene: TRBV29-1; j_gene: TRBJ2-7; abundance: -; d_gene: TRBD2
CDR3nt: TGTGCCAGCGTTAGAGGGGACGGAAACACCATATATTTT; CDR3aa: CASVRGDGNTIYF; v_gene: TRBV25-1; j_gene: TRBJ1-3; abundance: many; d_gene: -
CDR3nt: TGTGCCAGCTCACGGGAAGGCACCGATACGCAGTATTTT; CDR3aa: CASSREGTDTQYF; v_gene: TRBV18; j_gene: TRBJ2-3; abundance: many; d_gene: -
CDR3nt: TGTGCCATCAGGGAGGGGGGTACCTACGAGCAGTACTTC; CDR3aa: CAIREGGTYEQYF; v_gene: TRBV10-3; j_gene: TRBJ2-7; abundance: many; d_gene: -
CDR3nt: TGTGCCAGCAGTCCGCATATACAGGGGTATGGCTACACCTTC; CDR3aa: CASSPHIQGYGYTF; v_gene: TRBV6-5; j_gene: TRBJ1-2; abundance: many; d_gene: TRBD1
CDR3nt: TGTGCCAGCAGCCCGAACAGCCGGGACGGGTACAATGAGCAGTTCTTC; CDR3aa: CASSPNSRDGYNEQFF; v_gene: TRBV5-6; j_gene: TRBJ2-1; abundance: many; d_gene: -
CDR3nt: TGCAGTGCTAACACTTATGGCTACACCTTC; CDR3aa: CSANTYGYTF; v_gene: TRBV20-1; j_gene: TRBJ1-2; abundance: many; d_gene: -
CDR3nt: TGTGCCAGCTCACCACCCGACAGGGTGGCTTACTACGAGCAGTACTTC; CDR3aa: CASSPPDRVAYYEQYF; v_gene: TRBV18; j_gene: TRBJ2-7; abundance: few; d_gene: TRBD1
CDR3nt: TGTGCCAGCAGCCGATACAGGGGTGCGTATGAAAAACTGTTTTTT; CDR3aa: CASSRYRGAYEKLFF; v_gene: TRBV5-5; j_gene: TRBJ1-4; abundance: many; d_gene: TRBD1
CDR3nt: TGCAGCGTTGAAGGACCAGGGAGCTTTGGCTACACCTTC; CDR3aa: CSVEGPGSFGYTF; v_gene: TRBV29-1; j_gene: TRBJ1-2; abundance: -; d_gene: -
CDR3nt: TGTGCCACCAGGGCGGACTCTGGGGCCAACGTCCTGACTTTC; CDR3aa: CATRADSGANVLTF; v_gene: TRBV15; j_gene: TRBJ2-6; abundance: many; d_gene: -
CDR3nt: TGCAGTGCTAGAGAGGTCGGTCGGGAGGGCGTGTATGAGCAGTTCTTC; CDR3aa: CSAREVGREGVYEQFF; v_gene: TRBV20-1; j_gene: TRBJ2-1; abundance: many; d_gene: TRBD2
CDR3nt: TGCGCCAGCAGCCAAGAGTGGTCTAAATACAATGAGCAGTTCTTC; CDR3aa: CASSQEWSKYNEQFF; v_gene: TRBV4-1; j_gene: TRBJ2-1; abundance: many; d_gene: -
CDR3nt: TGTGCCAGCAACGAGGGGATGAGGACTGAAGCTTTCTTT; CDR3aa: CASNEGMRTEAFF; v_gene: TRBV14; j_gene: TRBJ1-1; abundance: few; d_gene: -
CDR3nt: TGTGCCAGCAGTCGCCCCGGGGGTCAGCAGTACTTC; CDR3aa: CASSRPGGQQYF; v_gene: TRBV7-9; j_gene: TRBJ2-7; abundance: many; d_gene: -
CDR3nt: TGTGCCAGCAGCCAAGATACGTATGGTCGGCTGTTTTTT; CDR3aa: CASSQDTYGRLFF; v_gene: TRBV14; j_gene: TRBJ2-2; abundance: many; d_gene: -
CDR3nt: TGTGCCAGCAGCCAAGCTGTAGCGGGGGGGCTCTGGAATGAGCAGTTCTTC; CDR3aa: CASSQAVAGGLWNEQFF; v_gene: TRBV3-1; j_gene: TRBJ2-1; abundance: many; d_gene: TRBD2
CDR3nt: TGCGCCAGCAGCTTGGGCTCTGGCACAGGGAGCGAGCAGTACTTC; CDR3aa: CASSLGSGTGSEQYF; v_gene: TRBV5-1; j_gene: TRBJ2-7; abundance: many; d_gene: -
CDR3nt: TGCAGTGCTAGAGGACTAGCGGGAACCGGGGAGCTGTTTTTT; CDR3aa: CSARGLAGTGELFF; v_gene: TRBV20-1; j_gene: TRBJ2-2; abundance: many; d_gene: TRBD2
CDR3nt: TGCAGTGCTAGAGGGGACATACATCAGCCCCAGCATTTT; CDR3aa: CSARGDIHQPQHF; v_gene: TRBV20-1; j_gene: TRBJ1-5; abundance: many; d_gene: -
CDR3nt: TGTGCCAGCACTACTCTCAGCGGGGGGCTTTCGAATACGCAGTATTTT; CDR3aa: CASTTLSGGLSNTQYF; v_gene: TRBV6-5; j_gene: TRBJ2-3; abundance: many; d_gene: TRBD2
CDR3nt: TGTGCCATCAGCCCCACTAGCGTCTTAACGTCCTACGAGCAGTACTTC; CDR3aa: CAISPTSVLTSYEQYF; v_gene: TRBV10-3; j_gene: TRBJ2-7; abundance: many; d_gene: TRBD2
CDR3nt: TGTGCCAGCAGTTTGGTGGGGGAAGTGTACACTGAAGCTTTCTTT; CDR3aa: CASSLVGEVYTEAFF; v_gene: TRBV28; j_gene: TRBJ1-1; abundance: many; d_gene: -
CDR3nt: TGCAGTGCTAGAGCGGACAGGGTAGTTGGGGAGCAGTACTTC; CDR3aa: CSARADRVVGEQYF; v_gene: TRBV20-1; j_gene: TRBJ2-7; abundance: many; d_gene: TRBD1
CDR3nt: TGCGCCAGCAGCCCCGTCGGAGGGATAGGCCAAGAGACCCAGTACTTC; CDR3aa: CASSPVGGIGQETQYF; v_gene: TRBV5-1; j_gene: TRBJ2-5; abundance: many; d_gene: -
CDR3nt: TGTGCCATCAGTGATTCGGAAGGTTACGGCAATCAGCCCCAGCATTTT; CDR3aa: CAISDSEGYGNQPQHF; v_gene: TRBV10-3; j_gene: TRBJ1-5; abundance: many; d_gene: -
CDR3nt: TGTGCCATCAGTGAGTCGGGGGGGCAGGAGCAGTACTTC; CDR3aa: CAISESGGQEQYF; v_gene: TRBV10-3; j_gene: TRBJ2-7; abundance: many; d_gene: -
CDR3nt: TGTGCCAGCAGCTTATACCGGGGACAGGGGTCTGTTGAGCAGTTCTTC; CDR3aa: CASSLYRGQGSVEQFF; v_gene: TRBV7-2; j_gene: TRBJ2-1; abundance: many; d_gene: TRBD1
CDR3nt: TGTGCCAGCAGTATCATGGACAATAACTATGGCTACACCTTC; CDR3aa: CASSIMDNNYGYTF; v_gene: TRBV28; j_gene: TRBJ1-2; abundance: many; d_gene: -
CDR3nt: TGCAGTGCTAGAGTGGTTCGGCTCGTCCGCGCAGAGACCCAGTACTTC; CDR3aa: CSARVVRLVRAETQYF; v_gene: TRBV20-1; j_gene: TRBJ2-5; abundance: many; d_gene: -
CDR3nt: TGTGCCAGCAGCTTAGTCGGGGGACAGGGGGGATACGAGCAGTACTTC; CDR3aa: CASSLVGGQGGYEQYF; v_gene: TRBV7-2; j_gene: TRBJ2-7; abundance: many; d_gene: TRBD1
CDR3nt: TGCGCCAGCAACGAGCCACAGCAAGATACGCAGTATTTT; CDR3aa: CASNEPQQDTQYF; v_gene: TRBV5-1; j_gene: TRBJ2-3; abundance: many; d_gene: -
CDR3nt: TGCGCCAGCAGACAACGTCCGGGGCGGGAGGGCTACACCTTC; CDR3aa: CASRQRPGREGYTF; v_gene: TRBV4-1; j_gene: TRBJ1-2; abundance: -; d_gene: -